The 32 T cell receptor delta chains reported below all come from one sample, sequenced in a study of γδ T cells in repeated Plasmodium falciparum infection. TCRdb re-processed the multiplex PCR reads via CATT. This repertoire shows more than 70,000 delta-chain clones, 0.75% to 1% found once; its top ten account for over 8.5%. Gammadelta T cells were flow-sorted from PBMC into Vgamma9/Vdelta2+ and Vdelta2-negative populations for bulk analysis. Sequenced input: gamma-delta T cells from blood. The source of these receptors is a pool of human donors (malaria-infected and uninfected, not separated).

The sample holds a few counts of this clone. A far more abundant clone sits one base away, making this likely a read error. The same CDR3 arises from other DNA sequences in this sample as well. The CDR3 loop is CACDPIRLHDKLIF. In nucleotides, the CDR3 is TGTGCCTGTGACCCCATACGCTTGCACGACAAACTCATCTTT. V gene TRDV2 combines with J gene TRDJ1; tentative D call: TRDD3 (5 bases). No J gene is reported in TCRdb; it was inferred here by comparing the DNA with germline. CDR3 length: 14 amino acids. Germline assignment: CDR1 GEAIGNYY and CDR2 EKD. V was pared by 3 bases and J by 8 bases, with 18 bases between.

A note on this clone: The translation of this DNA and the TCRdb protein of a much larger clone differ at residue 6, probably owing to a read error; the protein shown here is translated from the DNA. The chain is built from TRDV2 and TRDJ1; D might be TRDD3 (6 bases). In the absence of a J gene in TCRdb, the DNA was matched to germline to assign it here. The germline gives CDR1 GEAIGNYY, CDR2 EKD. V was clipped by 3 bases and J by 0 bases, with 22 bases between them. The CDR3 length is 18 residues. The CDR3, as DNA: TGTGCCTGTGACCAACGCCCATGGGGGCTTCAAGACACCGATAAACTCATCTTT. This encodes CACDQRPWGLQDTDKLIF.

This clone was counted a few times. A far larger clone is one base from this, pointing to a likely read error. In the same sample, other DNA sequences code for this CDR3. The chain couples TRDV1 to TRDJ1, with 8 bases matching TRDD2. The J gene, missing from TCRdb, was assigned here through DNA to germline matching. V shed 5 bases, J shed 6 bases, and the junction held 23 bases outside the gene matches. There are 19 residues in the CDR3. From germline, CDR1 is TSWWSYY and CDR2 QGS. The CDR3 DNA is TGTGCTCTTGGGAACCACTTCCTACCTAACCGTGCACCGGACCATAAACTCATCTTT. Encoded protein: CALGNHFLPNRAPDHKLIF.

Regarding this clone: A far more abundant clone sits one base away, making this likely a read error. Other DNA sequences in the same sample also yield this CDR3. The chain carries TRDV1 and TRDJ1; 10 nucleotides align to TRDD3. The CDR3 length is 20 residues. The germline gives CDR1 TSWWSYY, CDR2 QGS. CDR3 protein: CALVNLHRTGGWDNTDKLIF. CDR3 DNA sequence: TGTGCCCTTGTTAACCTTCACCGTACTGGGGGATGGGATAACACCGATAAACTCATCTTT.

Note on this clone: A read error is the likely source, as a far larger clone sits one nucleotide away. The identical CDR3 is also encoded by other nucleotide sequences in the sample. J is TRDJ1 and V is TRDV1; 12 bases match TRDD3. The CDR3 spans 19 residues. Germline lookup yields CDR1 TSWWSYY and CDR2 QGS. The junction had 12 bases not matched to a gene; V was cut back by 3 bases and J by 1 base. The CDR3 loop reads CALGEMDRTGGYSTDKLIF. The CDR3 DNA follows: TGTGCTCTTGGGGAGATGGACCGCACTGGGGGATACTCCACCGATAAACTCATCTTT.

As to this clone: A much larger clone differs by one base, so this may be a read error. Other DNA sequences from this sample encode an identical CDR3 as well. This chain joins TRDV2 and TRDJ1, with 7 bases aligning to TRDD3. TCRdb leaves out the J gene; it was filled in here by matching the DNA to germline. The germline CDR1 and CDR2 sequences are GEAIGNYY and EKD. The CDR3 runs 18 residues. The CDR3 region is CACDTLAGGLQYTDKLIF. In DNA form, the CDR3 reads TGTGCCTGCGACACCTTGGCTGGGGGTCTACAATACACCGATAAACTCATCTTT.

A remark on this clone: TCRdb's protein for this DNA is that of a much larger clone and differs from the translation at residue 3, likely a read error; the protein shown is the DNA translation. V and J are TRDV1 and TRDJ1, with D perhaps matching TRDD2 (5 bases). TCRdb records no J gene; here it was assigned by comparing the DNA to germline. Per germline, CDR1 TSWWSYY and CDR2 QGS. This CDR3 is 20 amino acids long. The ends were cut back, 10 bases at V and 0 bases at J, with 33 bases in the middle. Written as DNA, the CDR3 is TGTGCTCCTGTGTTTCCTGATTTAGTGGGTGTTCCTCTATACACCGATAAACTCATCTTT. Protein product: CAPVFPDLVGVPLYTDKLIF.

This clone was counted at least ten times. The mismatch at residue 3 between this DNA's translation and the TCRdb protein of a much larger clone likely reflects a read error; the protein shown is translated from the DNA. V and J are TRDV2 and TRDJ1; 8 nucleotides align to TRDD3. TCRdb carries no J gene annotation; the J gene was assigned here by matching the DNA with germline. There are 17 residues in the CDR3. CDR1 and CDR2 from the germline V gene are GEAIGNYY and EKD. CDR3 sequence: CARDTLARGDNTDKLIF. As DNA, the CDR3 is TGTGCCCGTGACACCCTAGCCCGGGGGGATAACACCGATAAACTCATCTTT.

About this clone: With only one base between it and a far larger clone, this is likely a read error. Other DNA sequences from this sample encode an identical CDR3 as well. The J gene is TRDJ1, the V gene TRDV1; 11 nucleotides agree with TRDD3. In the absence of a J gene in TCRdb, the DNA was matched to germline to assign it here. The germline V gene has CDR1 TSWWSYY and CDR2 QGS. This CDR3 has 21 amino acids. The CDR3 sequence: CALGELDFFLGDTLYTDKLIF. In DNA, the CDR3 is TGTGCTCTTGGAGAACTAGATTTCTTTCTGGGGGATACACTGTACACCGATAAACTCATCTTT.

This clone has a handful of counts. The TCRdb protein, from a much larger clone, departs from this DNA's translation at residue 5, likely by read error; the protein shown derives from the DNA. The chain uses TRDV1 and TRDJ1; 7 bases align to TRDD3. V dropped 5 bases and J dropped 0; count of bases not matched to a gene: 15. The CDR3 is 18 amino acids. Germline values: CDR1 TSWWSYY, CDR2 QGS. The CDR3 protein is CALGKYPGISNYTDKLIF. DNA for the CDR3: TGTGCTCTTGGGAAGTACCCGGGGATATCCAATTACACCGATAAACTCATCTTT.

To note about this clone: A far larger clone lies a single base away; this is likely a read error. Within the sample, other DNA sequences also encode this same CDR3. The V and J genes are TRDV1 and TRDJ1, with a weak D call TRDD2 (5 bases). CDR1 is TSWWSYY, CDR2 QGS, per germline. The CDR3 loop spans 13 amino acids. The ends were cut back, 9 bases at V and 0 bases at J, with 11 bases in the middle. DNA for the CDR3: TGTGCTCTATTCCTGTTGAACACCGATAAACTCATCTTT. Translating gives CALFLLNTDKLIF.

This clone turned up a few times. TCRdb shows a much larger clone's protein in place of this DNA's translation, and the two differ at residue 6, likely through a read error; the protein shown is translated from the DNA. The rearrangement joins TRDV1 to TRDJ1; 8 positions match TRDD3. Here the J gene was assigned by germline matching of the DNA, as TCRdb has none. V lost 2 bases and J lost 1; bases outside the gene matches: 24. Per the germline V gene, CDR1 is TSWWSYY and CDR2 is QGS. The CDR3 spans 22 residues. The CDR3 here is CALGEITRQGREGILTTDKLIF. The CDR3 DNA is TGTGCTCTTGGGGAAATTACCCGCCAGGGGAGAGAGGGGATACTGACCACCGATAAACTCATCTTT.

Turning to this clone: Since a far larger clone is one base different, this is likely a read error. Different DNA sequences within this sample yield the same CDR3. The J gene is TRDJ1, the V gene TRDV2; TRDD2 is a possible D gene (5 bases). Since TCRdb gives no J gene, matching the DNA to germline was used here to assign it. The germline V gene has CDR1 GEAIGNYY and CDR2 EKD. V shed 3 bases and J shed 0 bases, with 22 bases lying between them. The CDR3 contains 18 residues. The CDR3 DNA follows: TGTGCCTGTGACTCCCTACTCACACGGACACTTGACACCGATAAACTCATCTTT. It specifies CACDSLLTRTLDTDKLIF.

In regard to this clone: TCRdb shows a much larger clone's protein in place of this DNA's translation, and the two differ at residue 5, likely through a read error; the protein shown is translated from the DNA. The chain recombines TRDV2 with TRDJ1, with 13 nucleotides matching TRDD3. The J gene is absent in TCRdb and was assigned here via DNA matching to germline. CDR1 and CDR2 from the germline V gene are GEAIGNYY and EKD. The trim removed 3 bases at V and 6 bases at J, leaving 9 bases unmatched. This CDR3 comprises 16 residues. In DNA form, the CDR3 reads TGTGCCTGTGACGCGACTGGGGGATACGGTTCCCATAAACTCATCTTT. Its protein product is CACDATGGYGSHKLIF.

Turning to this clone: This DNA's translation differs at residue 10 from TCRdb's protein, which comes from a much larger clone; a read error is likely, and the protein shown is translated from the DNA. This rearrangement joins TRDV1 to TRDJ1; 8 bases are shared with TRDD3. The J gene, missing from TCRdb, was assigned here through DNA to germline matching. Trimming removed 0 bases from V and 7 bases from J; junction bases left unmatched: 22. The CDR3 covers 20 residues. The germline V gene has CDR1 TSWWSYY and CDR2 QGS. The CDR3 region has the DNA TGTGCTCTTGGGGAACTTCCTTCTACCCTCCTGGGGGACCGGGACGGTAAACTCATCTTT. As protein: CALGELPSTLLGDRDGKLIF.

This clone was counted only a few times. TCRdb assigns this DNA the protein of a much larger clone, which departs from its translation at residue 8; this likely reflects a read error, and the protein shown comes from translating the DNA. V is TRDV1 and J is TRDJ1; D is perhaps TRDD2 (6 bases). In the absence of a J gene in TCRdb, the DNA was matched to germline to assign it here. Germline CDR1 TSWWSYY, CDR2 QGS. The CDR3 extends over 22 amino acids. The germline V and J ends were trimmed by 4 bases and 2 bases, with 35 bases remaining between them. The CDR3 coding sequence is TGTGCTCTTGGGGCCTTGGCCCTCCTACAATTTCTCCGGGGAGGGTCGACCGATAAACTCATCTTT. It yields the protein CALGALALLQFLRGGSTDKLIF.

In the case of this clone: A far larger clone is only one base removed, so a read error is likely. Other DNA sequences from this sample encode an identical CDR3 as well. The V call is TRDV2, the J call TRDJ1; 8 bases match TRDD3. TCRdb supplies no J gene; here it was assigned by aligning the nucleotide sequence to germline. J lost 0 bases, V lost 5 bases, and 25 bases had no gene match. Germline V gene lookup returns CDR1 GEAIGNYY and CDR2 EKD. The CDR3 has 21 residues. CDR3 in amino acids: CACVLPFPRLLGGKYTDKLIF. The CDR3 bases are TGTGCCTGTGTGCTTCCTTTCCCTCGCCTACTGGGGGGTAAGTACACCGATAAACTCATCTTT.

Concerning this clone itself: The protein TCRdb lists belongs to a much larger clone and differs from this DNA's translation at residue 13, which points to a read error; the protein shown is made from the DNA. The chain couples TRDV1 to TRDJ1; a possible D gene is TRDD3 (6 bases). Deletions cut 3 bases from V and 4 bases from J, with 36 bases between. CDR1 and CDR2 (germline): TSWWSYY, QGS. This CDR3 region has 22 residues. CDR3 residues: CALGDSPPKGDGVYGKGDKLIF. CDR3 nucleotides: TGTGCTCTTGGGGACTCCCCTCCTAAAGGGGATGGGGTATACGGGAAAGGCGATAAACTCATCTTT.

Concerning this clone: For this DNA, TCRdb reports the protein of a much larger clone, which diverges at residue 14, most likely from a read error; the protein presented here is translated directly from the DNA. This chain uses TRDV1 with TRDJ1; 9 bases align to TRDD3. TCRdb carries no J gene annotation; the J gene was assigned here by matching the DNA with germline. Germline lookup yields CDR1 TSWWSYY and CDR2 QGS. The CDR3 covers 19 residues. J lost 3 bases, V lost 1 base, and 15 bases had no gene match. CDR3 bases: TGTGCTCTTGGGGAACGTAGCTACTGGGGGACCTTGTACGCCGATAAACTCATCTTT. Translation: CALGERSYWGTLYADKLIF.

In this sample, this clone turned up a few times. The chain links TRDV1 to TRDJ1; the match to TRDD3 covers 7 bases. TCRdb gives no J gene; it was assigned here by matching the DNA to germline. This CDR3 contains 20 residues. Trimming removed 1 base from V and 0 bases from J; junction bases left unmatched: 17. Germline V lookup: CDR1 TSWWSYY, CDR2 QGS. CDR3 DNA: TGTGCTCTTGGGGAACAATGGCCGTACTGGGGCCAGGGGCACACCGATAAACTCATCTTT. It yields the protein CALGEQWPYWGQGHTDKLIF.

This clone was counted a few times. The protein given by TCRdb reflects a much larger clone and differs at residue 10 from this DNA's translation, likely from a read error; the protein shown is the DNA's translation. V is TRDV2 and J is TRDJ1, with 10 bases lining up with TRDD3. The J gene comes from matching the DNA to germline here; TCRdb lacks it. With 3 bases clipped from V and 0 bases from J, the junction kept 12 bases outside the gene matches. Per germline, CDR1 GEAIGNYY and CDR2 EKD. CDR3 length equals 18 residues. The CDR3 reads CACDSKLGDAGYTDKLIF. In DNA, the CDR3 is TGTGCCTGTGACTCCAAACTGGGGGATGCCGGGTACACCGATAAACTCATCTTT.

A few counts support this clone. This likely came from a read error, as a far larger clone is one base away. This sample includes further DNA sequences coding for the same CDR3. The J gene is uncalled and the V gene is TRDV2; the table's D call, TRDD3, has no DNA check behind it. Germline V gives CDR1 GEAIGNYY, CDR2 EKD. The CDR3 is 16 amino acids. For the CDR3, the DNA is TGTGCCTGTGACCGTACTGGGGGATTTTTCACCGATAAACTCATTTTT. Encoded protein: CACDRTGGFFTDKLIF.

With regard to this clone: A read error likely explains why the TCRdb protein, taken from a much larger clone, differs from this DNA's translation at residue 4; the protein shown is translated from the DNA. V and J are TRDV2 and TRDJ1, with 8 nucleotides matching TRDD3. The J gene, absent from TCRdb, was called here by matching the DNA to germline. The CDR3 contains 15 residues. CDR1 is GEAIGNYY, CDR2 EKD, per germline. In nucleotides, the CDR3 is TGTGCCTGTAACACCATTGGGGGATACACCGATAAACTCATCTTT. It encodes CACNTIGGYTDKLIF.

This clone was recorded a few times. TCRdb attributes to this sequence the protein of a much larger clone, which differs from the DNA translation at residue 9; a read error is likely, and the protein displayed is translated from the DNA. The chain has TRDV2 and TRDJ1; D is undetermined. TCRdb lists no J gene, so it was determined here by aligning the DNA to germline. Germline-derived CDR1 and CDR2 are GEAIGNYY and EKD. The CDR3 length is 14 residues. The V end was cut by 0 bases, the J end by 4 bases, with 11 bases between. CDR3 sequence reads: CACDTAGLGDKLIF. CDR3 nucleotide sequence: TGTGCCTGTGACACCGCTGGCTTGGGCGATAAACTCATCTTT.

A word on this clone: With only one base between it and a far larger clone, this is likely a read error. At the DNA level, this CDR3 is encoded by other sequences in the same sample as well. The chain combines TRDV1 with TRDJ1; TRDD2 matches at 7 bases. The J gene is absent in TCRdb and was assigned here via DNA matching to germline. This CDR3 is built from 17 residues. Germline V gene sequence: CDR1 TSWWSYY, CDR2 QGS. V shed 5 bases, J shed 4 bases, and the junction held 16 bases outside the gene matches. The DNA of the CDR3 is TGTGCTCTTGGGCTATTTCCTACGGGGCGTACGAACGATAAACTCATCTTT. Its translation is CALGLFPTGRTNDKLIF.

The table lists this clone with many counts. A far larger clone differs by one base, so this is likely a read error. This same CDR3 is encoded by further DNA sequences in the sample. This chain links TRDV2 with TRDJ1; 8 bases map to TRDD3. Germline matching of the DNA provided the J gene here, since TCRdb leaves it blank. CDR1 GEAIGNYY and CDR2 EKD come from the germline V gene. The V and J ends lost 7 bases and 0 bases, in that order; junction bases with no gene match: 9. The length of the CDR3 is 15 residues. Here the CDR3 DNA reads TGTGCCTGCGACCTTCTGGGGGAAAACACCGATAAACTCATCTTT. Protein sequence: CACDLLGENTDKLIF.

This clone has at least ten counts. The protein given by TCRdb reflects a much larger clone and differs at residue 12 from this DNA's translation, likely from a read error; the protein shown is the DNA's translation. CDR3 loop: CACDTITGGLIRLPNYTDKLIF. In DNA form, the CDR3 reads TGTGCCTGTGACACCATTACTGGGGGATTGATAAGGCTACCGAATTACACCGATAAACTCATCTTT. V gene TRDV2 combines with J gene TRDJ1, with TRDD3 identical over 10 bases. The J gene is not listed in TCRdb, so it was assigned here from a DNA match to germline. Losses at the gene ends were 0 bases for V and 0 bases for J; bases not matched to a gene: 21. The length of the CDR3 is 22 residues. Looked up from germline, CDR1 is GEAIGNYY and CDR2 is EKD.

In its sample, this clone was seen a few times. The TCRdb protein, from a much larger clone, departs from this DNA's translation at residue 12, likely by read error; the protein shown derives from the DNA. This rearrangement joins TRDV1 to TRDJ1; D remains unclear. This CDR3 spans 15 amino acids. The germline CDR1 and CDR2 sequences are TSWWSYY and QGS. CDR3 DNA sequence: TGTGCTCTTGGTCGCGCCGGCCCGTACACCGATGAACTCATCTTT. Translating gives CALGRAGPYTDELIF.

There are a few counts of this clone. The protein given by TCRdb reflects a much larger clone and differs at residue 3 from this DNA's translation, likely from a read error; the protein shown is the DNA's translation. The chain couples TRDV2 to TRDJ3; D unresolved. Because TCRdb records no J gene, it was assigned here through a match of the DNA to germline. Germline assignment: CDR1 GEAIGNYY and CDR2 EKD. This CDR3 region has 18 residues. The CDR3 sequence is CAYDTVTPGARDTRQMFF. DNA of the CDR3: TGTGCCTATGACACCGTCACGCCAGGGGCCAGGGACACCCGACAGATGTTTTTC.

This clone was observed a handful of times. This DNA's translation differs at residue 3 from TCRdb's protein, which comes from a much larger clone; a read error is likely, and the protein shown is translated from the DNA. This chain links TRDV1 with TRDJ2, with TRDD3 matching 9 bases. TCRdb is silent on the J gene; assignment here came from matching the DNA to germline. The CDR3 consists of 26 residues. The germline CDR1 and CDR2 sequences are TSWWSYY and QGS. CDR3 coding DNA: TGTGCTCCTGGGGAACTAGCGCTTCCTATGAAGCTGGGGGATTCTCCTTCCTTAGCTTTGACAGCACAACTCTTCTTT. It encodes CAPGELALPMKLGDSPSLALTAQLFF.

This clone was seen more than once but under ten times. This DNA's translation and the protein TCRdb lists, from a much larger clone, do not match at residue 3, likely due to a read error; the protein shown is translated from the DNA. V and J are TRDV2 and TRDJ1, with 13 bases aligning to TRDD3. Here the J gene was assigned by germline matching of the DNA, as TCRdb has none. CDR1 is GEAIGNYY, CDR2 EKD, per germline. The CDR3 consists of 19 residues. Unmatched junction bases numbered 16, after V lost 7 bases and J lost 0 bases. The CDR3 DNA reads as TGTGCCTGGGACCCCATACCCAAACTGGGGGATACGGACACCGATAAACTCATCTTT. It specifies CAWDPIPKLGDTDTDKLIF.

This clone has only a few counts. The protein recorded in TCRdb matches a much larger clone and deviates from this DNA's translation at residue 4, suggesting a read error; the protein here is obtained by translating the DNA. The rearrangement uses TRDV1 and TRDJ1; D is perhaps TRDD3 (5 bases). TCRdb is silent on the J gene; assignment here came from matching the DNA to germline. The CDR3 loop spans 16 amino acids. The V gene's germline CDR1 is TSWWSYY and CDR2 QGS. V was shortened by 7 bases and J by 3 bases, with 21 bases between the two germline ends. The CDR3 spells CALAGADEWGPDKLIF. CDR3 in DNA: TGTGCTCTTGCGGGGGCGGACGAGTGGGGACCCGATAAACTCATCTTT.